The 10 T cell receptor beta chains below all came from one sample that was sequenced in a study. TCRdb processed the 5' RACE reads anew with MiXCR; each CDR3 protein has one entry. Of over 55,000 distinct CDR3 sequences in the sample, approximately 29% were seen once. The sequenced sample was tumor-infiltrating naive CD4+ T cells sorted from the breast tumor. Noted subset: naive CD4+ T cells, CD4+CD45RA+CD25-. The receptors derive from a female donor with breast cancer.

This chain connects TRBV9 to TRBJ1-2; 7 bases line up with TRBD1. The V and J ends lost 4 bases and 8 bases, in that order; junction bases with no gene match: 11. There are 14 residues in the CDR3. Looked up from germline, CDR1 is SGDLS and CDR2 is YYNGEE. The DNA for the CDR3 is TGTGCCAGCAGCTTCGTCGCAGGGGGTCTCGGCTACACCTTC. Protein product: CASSFVAGGLGYTF.

The J gene is TRBJ2-5, the V gene TRBV28, with 8 bases fitting TRBD1. This CDR3 has 14 amino acids. The J segment lost 7 bases and the V segment lost 2 bases, leaving 6 bases of the junction unmatched. Germline V CDR1 and CDR2: MDHEN, SYDVKM. The chain's CDR3 is CASSLPRTGRTQYF. CDR3 sequence (DNA): TGTGCCAGCAGTTTACCGCGGACAGGGAGGACCCAGTACTTC.

This clonotype came up a few times. J is TRBJ1-5 and V is TRBV7-8, with 7 nucleotides matching TRBD1. The length of the CDR3 is 14 residues. Germline values: CDR1 SGHVS, CDR2 FQNEAQ. V shed 4 bases, J shed 5 bases, and the junction held 5 bases outside the gene matches. The CDR3 sequence is CASSWDSLDQPQHF. The CDR3 DNA reads TGTGCCAGCAGCTGGGACAGCCTTGATCAGCCCCAGCATTTT.

The chain employs TRBV20-1 and TRBJ2-2; 10 positions agree with TRBD1. Germline V gene lookup returns CDR1 DFQATT and CDR2 SNEGSKA (reference sequence). The CDR3 length is 13 residues. Trimming removed 8 bases from V and 6 bases from J; junction bases left unmatched: 6. The CDR3: CSPDRGIPGELFF. The CDR3 region has the DNA TGCAGTCCGGACAGGGGGATTCCCGGGGAGCTGTTTTTT.

The chain uses TRBV5-1 and TRBJ2-5; D is ambiguous. This CDR3 has 14 residues. Per the germline V gene, CDR1 is SGHRS and CDR2 is YFSETQ. Deletions cut 0 bases from V and 3 bases from J, with 9 bases between. The CDR3: CASSLGHREETQYF. CDR3 nucleotides: TGCGCCAGCAGCTTGGGGCACAGAGAAGAGACCCAGTACTTC.

The V gene is TRBV5-1, the J gene TRBJ1-2, with 8 bases that match TRBD1. Germline assignment: CDR1 SGHRS and CDR2 YFSETQ. The CDR3 totals 14 residues. V shed 3 bases, J shed 5 bases, and the junction held 6 bases outside the gene matches. The CDR3 here is CASSSGQGGYGYTF. In nucleotides, the CDR3 is TGCGCCAGCAGCTCCGGACAGGGCGGGTATGGCTACACCTTC.

This clonotype showed up many times. The chain couples TRBV6-1 to TRBJ2-1; tentatively, D is TRBD1 or TRBD2 (6 bases each). The CDR3 runs 15 residues. Germline loops: CDR1 MNHNS, CDR2 SASEGT. Trimming stripped 2 bases from V and 9 bases from J, with 17 bases between. For the CDR3, the DNA is TGTGCCAGCAGTGAAAGGGGGGCGCTCCGCCTTGAGCAGTTCTTC. It specifies CASSERGALRLEQFF.

The V call is TRBV7-2, the J call TRBJ2-1; D may match TRBD1 or TRBD2 (5 bases each). This CDR3 is built from 16 residues. Looked up from germline, CDR1 is SGHTA and CDR2 is FQGNSA. The germline V and J ends were trimmed by 3 bases and 0 bases, with 12 bases remaining between them. Here the CDR3 reads CASSFAGTSSYNEQFF. As DNA, the CDR3 is TGTGCCAGCAGCTTTGCCGGGACCTCCTCCTACAATGAGCAGTTCTTC.

The chain couples TRBV28 to TRBJ2-2, with D tentatively TRBD1 (6 bases). The CDR3 consists of 17 residues. Germline V CDR1 and CDR2: MDHEN, SYDVKM. V shed 2 bases and J shed 2 bases, with 15 bases lying between them. CDR3 sequence (DNA): TGTGCCAGCAGTTTAACGAGGGGGAGTTTTAACACCGGGGAGCTGTTTTTT. It specifies CASSLTRGSFNTGELFF.

The rearrangement joins TRBV2 to TRBJ1-5; D is uncertain. V shed 6 bases and J shed 4 bases, with 16 bases lying between them. The CDR3 loop spans 15 amino acids. Germline V gene lookup returns CDR1 SNHLY and CDR2 FYNNEI. Here the CDR3 reads CASRRTSETNQPQHF. CDR3 sequence (DNA): TGTGCCAGCAGGCGCACCTCCGAAACGAATCAGCCCCAGCATTTT.